This TCR beta chain was identified in a study of regulatory T cells in long-lasting Graves disease. To make TCR beta libraries, researchers used iRepertoire HTBI primers and Arm-PCR of CDR3 regions. TCRdb fed the multiplex PCR reads into MiXCR, producing one record per CDR3 protein. The sample holds hundreds of thousands of distinct CDR3 sequences; approximately 15% are singletons and the top ten take 15% to 20%. This clonotype occurred a few times. Time point defined: newly diagnosed GD, antithyroid drugs for less than 3 months. PBMC RNA served as the TCR library source. Diagnoses of Graves' disease were made by American Thyroid Association guidelines. Germline CDR1 MDHEN, CDR2 SYDVKM. J was trimmed by 9 bases and V by 3 bases; bases with no gene match: 7. The CDR3 length is 15 residues. This sample was shared with a second study, whose subject was T cells in Graves' hyperthyroidism and ophthalmopathy.

V is TRBV28 and J is TRBJ1-6; 8 bases are a match to TRBD1. The source of this sequence is a woman in her twenties or thirties with Graves disease. The starting material was peripheral blood mononuclear cells (PBMCs), obtained at new diagnosis, from a patient treated with antithyroid drugs. CDR3 bases: TGTGCCAGCAGTTTTTTAGACAGGGGAGTTTCACCCCTCCACTTT. Residues: CASSFLDRGVSPLHF.